This entry lists 5 T cell receptor beta chains sequenced from one sample in a study of OX40 agonist ivuxolimab in advanced cancers. Library creation used the immunoSEQ multiplex PCR assay. TCRdb provides this immuneACCESS table in a form limited to in-frame rearrangements. Some clones are lacking; in checked studies, under half of them reflect an unresolved V gene, and why the rest are absent is not known. This sample lists about 82,000 clones; 75% to 90% were detected once. Approximately 0.78% of the sample comes from the top ten. The sequenced sample was CD4+ or CD8+ T cells sorted from blood, obtained in a trial of the OX40 agonist ivuxolimab. Receptors were obtained from an adult with an advanced solid tumor such as melanoma, head and neck, liver or kidney cancer.

The J gene is TRBJ2-7, the V gene TRBV2, with TRBD1 matching 7 bases. The CDR3 is made up of 15 amino acids. Trimming took 2 bases from V and 0 from J; bases not matched to a gene: 4. Germline V gene lookup returns CDR1 SNHLY and CDR2 FYNNEI. The CDR3 loop is CASSEFRGSSYEQYF. The CDR3 DNA sequence: TGTGCCAGCAGTGAATTCAGGGGGTCCTCCTACGAGCAGTACTTC.

This chain connects TRBV6-5 to TRBJ2-5; D remains ambiguous. Trimming took off 6 bases at V and 4 bases at J, with 15 bases between the two ends. The CDR3 covers 14 residues. From germline, CDR1 is MNHEY and CDR2 SVGAGI. This chain's CDR3 is CASSRSRHLETQYF. The CDR3 nucleotides are TGTGCCAGCAGCCGATCCCGACACTTAGAGACCCAGTACTTC.

The J gene is TRBJ2-5, the V gene TRBV11-1; 11 nucleotides align to TRBD2. From germline, CDR1 is SGHAT and CDR2 FQDESV (reference sequence). This CDR3 region has 14 residues. The ends lost 5 bases at V and 5 bases at J; junction bases unmatched: 4. DNA for the CDR3: TGTGCCAGCAGCCATAGCGGGGGGGAGGAGACCCAGTACTTC. Protein product: CASSHSGGEETQYF.

A remark on this clone: The sample contains more than one DNA sequence encoding this CDR3. The rearrangement joins TRBV5-1 to TRBJ1-1; possible D gene TRBD1, 5 bases. Germline values: CDR1 SGHRS, CDR2 YFSETQ. V was clipped by 2 bases and J by 3 bases, with 8 bases between them. The CDR3 runs 13 residues. The CDR3 DNA reads TGCGCCAGCAGCTTCAAAGGGGACACTGAAGCTTTCTTT. Translation: CASSFKGDTEAFF.

With respect to this clone: A junction end diverges from the germline sequence, so it may reflect a read error. The rearrangement joins TRBV7-9 to TRBJ2-1; 11 bases map to TRBD2. This CDR3 region has 14 residues. CDR1 is SEHNR and CDR2 is FQNEAQ in the germline V gene (reference sequence). The CDR3 here is CASSLAGGGNEQFF. CDR3 bases: TGTGCCAGCAGCCTAGCGGGGGGCGGGAATGAGCAGTTCTTC.